The sequence of this T cell receptor beta chain was determined in a study of blood T cell repertoires in COVID-19. Overall study context: PBMCs, B-cell-depleted T cells, or T cells were the source of the cDNA or gDNA that made up the material.

Method: immunoSEQ multiplex PCR; TCRdb's copy keeps in-frame clones and lacks some. The table lists about 230,000 clones, around four fifths of them singletons. The sequence came from a woman aged 70-85 years with active or convalescent COVID-19. Sequenced material: peripheral blood.

CDR3 in amino acids: CASSWQMVPRAFF. In DNA form, the CDR3 reads TGTGCCAGCAGTTGGCAAATGGTTCCCAGGGCTTTCTTT. J is TRBJ1-1 and V is TRBV6-5; the D is unclear. Germline V gene data show CDR1 as MNHEY and CDR2 as SVGAGI. The germline V and J ends were trimmed by 4 bases and 11 bases, with 17 bases remaining between them. This CDR3 spans 13 amino acids.